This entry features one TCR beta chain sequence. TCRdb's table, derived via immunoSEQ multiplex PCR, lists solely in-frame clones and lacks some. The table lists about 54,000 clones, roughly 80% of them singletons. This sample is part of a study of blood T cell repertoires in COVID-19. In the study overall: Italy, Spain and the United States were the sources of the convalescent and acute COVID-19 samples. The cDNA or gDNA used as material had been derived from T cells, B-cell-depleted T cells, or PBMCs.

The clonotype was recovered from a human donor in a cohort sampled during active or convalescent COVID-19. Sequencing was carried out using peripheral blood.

The CDR3 here is CASTTGGGEAFF. In nucleotides, the CDR3 is TGTGCCAGCACCACCGGGGGGGGTGAAGCTTTCTTT. V usage is TRBV6-6 and J usage is TRBJ1-1; a weak D match, TRBD1 (5 bases). Germline CDR1 reads MNHNY; CDR2 reads SVGAGI (reference sequence). The CDR3 is 12 amino acids. V was clipped by 7 bases and J by 7 bases, with 13 bases between them.